The 21 T cell receptor beta chains below come from one sample, sequenced in a study of T cells in Graves' hyperthyroidism and ophthalmopathy. TCR beta CDR3 regions were amplified from RNA transcripts. Researchers ran a first-round RT-PCR on the TCR CDR3 using the HTBI primer set. TCRdb reanalysed the multiplex PCR reads using MiXCR and keeps one entry per CDR3 protein. The repertoire holds around 720,000 distinct CDR3 sequences, with 30% to 40% as singletons. The sequencing input was blood. Receptor source: a woman aged 40 to 49 with Graves' hyperthyroidism.

V and J are TRBV11-3 and TRBJ2-5; a possible D gene is TRBD1 (6 bases). Deletions cut 4 bases from V and 2 bases from J, with 11 bases between. Germline CDR1 reads SGHNT; CDR2 reads YENEEA. The CDR3 spans 14 residues. DNA for the CDR3: TGTGCCAGCAGCTCGTGGACAGTTCAAGAGACCCAGTACTTC. It is translated as CASSSWTVQETQYF.

The chain joins TRBV7-9 to TRBJ2-1, with D tentatively TRBD1 (6 bases). The CDR3 totals 12 residues. Germline V gene data show CDR1 as SEHNR and CDR2 as FQNEAQ (reference sequence). Trimming stripped 2 bases from V and 8 bases from J, with 7 bases between. The CDR3 bases are TGTGCCAGCAGCTTAACAGGGTATGAGCAGTTCTTC. Protein: CASSLTGYEQFF.

This clonotype was counted ten times or more. The CDR3 DNA follows: TGCAGCGTTTCACCCGGTAGCGGGAGAGGGCAGTACTTC. This gives the protein CSVSPGSGRGQYF. The chain has TRBV29-1 and TRBJ2-7, with 9 bases identical to TRBD2. The CDR3 sequence is 13 residues long. CDR1 is SQVTM and CDR2 is ANQGSEA in the germline V gene. The V gene end was trimmed by 5 bases and the J gene end by 9 bases; junction bases not matched to a gene: 11.

The V gene is TRBV13, the J gene TRBJ2-7; no definite D call. Germline CDR1 and CDR2: PRHDT and FYEKMQ (reference sequence). The length of the CDR3 is 13 residues. V was trimmed by 3 bases and J by 5 bases, leaving 11 bases between them. CDR3 amino acids: CASSFPQVDEQYF. The DNA of the CDR3 is TGTGCCAGCAGCTTTCCCCAAGTGGACGAGCAGTACTTC.

Comment on this clonotype: Just one base apart from a much larger clone, this may be a read error. The chain carries TRBV2 and TRBJ2-7; TRBD2 aligns across 12 bases. CDR3 length equals 14 residues. In germline, CDR1 is SNHLY, CDR2 FYNNEI. V lost 11 bases and J lost 0; bases outside the gene matches: 5. The CDR3 region is CAGKTSGGSYEQYF. The CDR3, as DNA: TGTGCCGGCAAGACTAGCGGGGGCTCCTACGAGCAGTACTTC.

This clonotype has only a few counts. The chain carries TRBV7-9 and TRBJ2-1; tentative D call: TRBD1 (5 bases). Germline V gene sequence: CDR1 SEHNR, CDR2 FQNEAQ (reference sequence). CDR3 size: 14 residues. The V end lost 3 bases, the J end lost 10 bases, and 16 bases lay between the germline ends. CDR3 coding DNA: TGTGCCAGCAGCTTCGCAGGGCGGTGGGCCGAGCAGTTCTTC. The encoded protein is CASSFAGRWAEQFF. The full variable domain, completed using reference TRBV7-9 and TRBJ2-1, is DTGVSQNPRHKITKRGQNVTFRCDPISEHNRLYWYRQTLGQGPEFLTYFQNEAQLEKSRLLSDRFSAERPKGSFSTLEIQRTEQGDSAMYLCASSFAGRWAEQFFGPGTRLTVL.

In its sample, this clonotype was seen many times. V usage is TRBV6-5 and J usage is TRBJ1-2; possible D gene TRBD1, 6 bases. The germline V gene has CDR1 MNHEY and CDR2 SVGAGI. Trimming removed 6 bases from V and 8 bases from J, with 16 bases in between. CDR3 length: 13 residues. DNA of the CDR3: TGTGCCAGCAGCCCGGCGGGGGGGCTCGGCTACACCTTC. Its protein is CASSPAGGLGYTF.

A note on this clonotype: Just one base apart from a much larger clone, this may be a read error. The V and J genes are TRBV24-1 and TRBJ2-2; D may match TRBD1 or TRBD2 (5 bases each). This CDR3 region has 13 residues. The V gene's germline CDR1 is KGHDR and CDR2 SFDVKD. The CDR3 sequence: CATSGTYTGDLFF. The CDR3 nucleotides are TGTGCCACCAGTGGGACATACACCGGGGATCTGTTTTTT.

The chain couples TRBV4-1 to TRBJ1-4; TRBD1 agrees at 7 bases. Looked up from germline, CDR1 is MGHRA and CDR2 is YSYEKL. Trimming cost V 1 base and J 8 bases; bases outside gene matches: 7. This CDR3 is built from 15 residues. The DNA of the CDR3 is TGCGCCAGCAGCCAAGCACAGGGGACGAACGAAAAACTGTTTTTT. It translates to CASSQAQGTNEKLFF.

This clonotype was seen more than once but under ten times. For the CDR3, the DNA is TGTGCCAGTAGTATAGGGGTGGCAGCTCAAGAGACCCAGTACTTC. Its protein product is CASSIGVAAQETQYF. The rearrangement uses TRBV19 and TRBJ2-5; no reliable D call. V lost 1 base to trimming and J lost 2 bases, with 11 bases between them. This CDR3 has 15 residues. Germline CDR1 reads LNHDA; CDR2 reads SQIVND (reference sequence). Variable domain in full (rest from reference TRBV19 and TRBJ2-5): DGGITQSPKYLFRKEGQNVTLSCEQNLNHDAMYWYRQDPGQGLRLIYYSQIVNDFQKGDIAEGYSVSREKKESFPLTVTSAQKNPTAFYLCASSIGVAAQETQYFGPGTRLLVL.

The V call is TRBV6-6, the J call TRBJ1-2; D possibly corresponds to TRBD1 (5 bases). The germline V and J ends were trimmed by 4 bases and 8 bases, with 17 bases remaining between them. This CDR3 is built from 14 residues. Germline V gene lookup returns CDR1 MNHNY and CDR2 SVGAGI (reference sequence). The DNA of the CDR3 is TGTGCCAGCAGTTCTTACCCCCAGGGTAAAGGCTACACCTTC. Protein: CASSSYPQGKGYTF.

As regards this clonotype: A junction boundary mismatches the germline segment, possibly from a read error. V usage is TRBV29-1 and J usage is TRBJ1-5; 7 nucleotides line up with TRBD1. Germline V lookup: CDR1 SQVTM, CDR2 ANQGSEA. CDR3 length: 17 amino acids. This chain's CDR3 is CAWSGGTVEYSNQPQHF. DNA of the CDR3: TGTGCCTGGAGTGGCGGGACAGTAGAATATAGCAATCAGCCCCAGCATTTT.

This clonotype occurred a few times. The V gene is TRBV13, the J gene TRBJ1-1; 10 bases fit TRBD1. The CDR3 is 17 residues long. Germline V gene sequence: CDR1 PRHDT, CDR2 FYEKMQ (reference sequence). The V gene end was trimmed by 6 bases and the J gene end by 0 bases; junction bases not matched to a gene: 10. The CDR3 here is CASSQGDRGLMNTEAFF. DNA for the CDR3: TGTGCCAGCAGTCAAGGGGACAGGGGCCTTATGAACACTGAAGCTTTCTTT. Drawing the rest from reference TRBV13 and TRBJ1-1, the complete variable domain is AAGVIQSPRHLIKEKRETATLKCYPIPRHDTVYWYQQGPGQDPQFLISFYEKMQSDKGSIPDRFSAQQFSDYHSELNMSSLELGDSALYFCASSQGDRGLMNTEAFFGQGTRLTVV.

This clonotype was counted at least ten times. The chain recombines TRBV7-9 with TRBJ1-1; TRBD1 aligns across 9 bases. The germline V gene has CDR1 SEHNR and CDR2 FQNEAQ (reference sequence). This CDR3 has 14 residues. Trimming at V came to 5 bases and at J to 5 bases, leaving 6 bases not matched to a gene. CDR3 in DNA: TGTGCCAGCAGCGACAGGGGGAGGACGACTGAAGCTTTCTTT. It translates to CASSDRGRTTEAFF.

The chain recombines TRBV20-1 with TRBJ1-5; 10 nucleotides align to TRBD1. Losses at the gene ends were 3 bases for V and 4 bases for J; bases not matched to a gene: 6. This CDR3 is built from 15 residues. The germline V gene encodes CDR1 DFQATT and CDR2 SNEGSKA (reference sequence). The CDR3 loop reads CSASGTGVSNQPQHF. CDR3 bases: TGCAGTGCTAGCGGGACAGGGGTCTCGAATCAGCCCCAGCATTTT.

There are a few counts of this clonotype. This chain uses TRBV13 with TRBJ1-1, with D uncertain. There are 15 residues in the CDR3. Germline V gene sequence: CDR1 PRHDT, CDR2 FYEKMQ (reference sequence). Trimming took off 3 bases at V and 1 base at J, with 12 bases between the two ends. This CDR3 is CASSFFTPGNTEAFF. The CDR3 DNA is TGTGCCAGCAGCTTTTTTACCCCAGGGAACACTGAAGCTTTCTTT.

With regard to this clonotype: The CDR3 carries no conserved terminal phenylalanine or tryptophan, so it likely arises from a read error. No DNA is shown, since the ends of the CDR3 on it are uncertain; the CDR3 is the one TCRdb lists. The chain combines TRBV7-7 with TRBJ2-5. The CDR3 region is 8 residues in length, termini included. CDR1 and CDR2 from the germline V gene are SSHAT and FNYEAQ (reference sequence). CDR3 loop: CASSPSSV.

The rearrangement joins TRBV7-9 to TRBJ2-2; the D is unclear. The CDR3 spans 14 residues. Germline values: CDR1 SEHNR, CDR2 FQNEAQ (reference sequence). Deletions cut 3 bases from V and 7 bases from J, with 12 bases between. The CDR3 coding sequence is TGTGCCAGCAGCTTTAATCCCCGGGTCGGGGAGCTGTTTTTT. This sequence encodes CASSFNPRVGELFF.

The V call is TRBV12-3 or TRBV12-4, the J call TRBJ1-1, with TRBD1 matching 9 bases. This CDR3 is 11 amino acids long. The junction had 10 bases not matched to a gene; V was cut back by 10 bases and J by 13 bases. Here the CDR3 reads CATRTGEEVFF. In DNA, the CDR3 is TGTGCCACCAGGACAGGGGAGGAGGTTTTCTTT.

V and J are TRBV4-1 and TRBJ1-5; 7 nucleotides match TRBD1. The V segment lost 0 bases and the J segment 0 bases; nucleotides outside the gene matches: 8. Germline CDR1 reads MGHRA; CDR2 reads YSYEKL. There are 18 residues in the CDR3. CDR3 bases: TGCGCCAGCAGCCAAGAGGCCAGACAGGGCGGTAGCAATCAGCCCCAGCATTTT. Translating gives CASSQEARQGGSNQPQHF.

This clonotype was detected ten times or more. The rearrangement links TRBV5-1 to TRBJ2-7; unclear D gene. The CDR3 has 13 residues. Trimming pared 0 bases from V and 4 bases from J, leaving 8 bases between. The germline gives CDR1 SGHRS, CDR2 YFSETQ. The CDR3 DNA follows: TGCGCCAGCAGCTTGGAAGGGCGGTACGAGCAGTACTTC. Amino acids: CASSLEGRYEQYF.